The present T cell receptor beta chain was sequenced within a study of vaccination and CD4 T cells after COVID-19. Study-wide background: Blood was drawn a median around 70 days post second dose, range 14 to 241. Culture controls were given either a CEFX pool, an HIV-1 Nef pool, or no peptide.

This clonotype occurred a few times. Its target is not known. As for treatment: approximately nine-day PBMC culture with coronavirus spike peptide pools or control peptides (ViraFEST assay). Half the medium was exchanged for fresh IL-2 medium on days 3 and 7. Trimming left V 7 bases short and J 7 bases short, with 16 bases between. The CDR3 is 13 residues long. With the Oncomine TCR Beta short-read assay, DNA from cultured CD4+ T cells was sequenced. TCRdb ran MiXCR on the PCR reads and lists one entry per CDR3 protein. Of approximately 4,200 distinct CDR3 sequences listed, around 20% are singletons. The clonotype comes from a human donor who had recovered from COVID-19. Sequencing was carried out using CD4+ T cells from blood, cultured in vitro. The chain employs TRBV12-3 or TRBV12-4 and TRBJ1-2; maybe TRBD1 (6 bases). The CDR3 sequence: CASTHDRRGGYTF. In nucleotides, the CDR3 is TGTGCCAGCACCCACGACAGGAGGGGTGGCTACACCTTC.